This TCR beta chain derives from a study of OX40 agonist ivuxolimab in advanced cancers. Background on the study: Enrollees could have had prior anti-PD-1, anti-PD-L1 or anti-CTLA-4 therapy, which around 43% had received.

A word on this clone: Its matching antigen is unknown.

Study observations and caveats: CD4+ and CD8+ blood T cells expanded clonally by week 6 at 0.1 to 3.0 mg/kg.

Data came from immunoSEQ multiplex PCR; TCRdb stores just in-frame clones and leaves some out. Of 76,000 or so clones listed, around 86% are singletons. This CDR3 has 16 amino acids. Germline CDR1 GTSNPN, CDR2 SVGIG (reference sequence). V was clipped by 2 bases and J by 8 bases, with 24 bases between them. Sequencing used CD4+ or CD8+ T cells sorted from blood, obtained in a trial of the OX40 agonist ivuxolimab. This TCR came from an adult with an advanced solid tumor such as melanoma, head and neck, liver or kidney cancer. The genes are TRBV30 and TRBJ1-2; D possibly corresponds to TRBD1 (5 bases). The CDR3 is CAWSRSPQGRGSGYTF. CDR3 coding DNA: TGTGCCTGGAGTCGGTCCCCCCAGGGCCGGGGAAGCGGCTACACCTTC.